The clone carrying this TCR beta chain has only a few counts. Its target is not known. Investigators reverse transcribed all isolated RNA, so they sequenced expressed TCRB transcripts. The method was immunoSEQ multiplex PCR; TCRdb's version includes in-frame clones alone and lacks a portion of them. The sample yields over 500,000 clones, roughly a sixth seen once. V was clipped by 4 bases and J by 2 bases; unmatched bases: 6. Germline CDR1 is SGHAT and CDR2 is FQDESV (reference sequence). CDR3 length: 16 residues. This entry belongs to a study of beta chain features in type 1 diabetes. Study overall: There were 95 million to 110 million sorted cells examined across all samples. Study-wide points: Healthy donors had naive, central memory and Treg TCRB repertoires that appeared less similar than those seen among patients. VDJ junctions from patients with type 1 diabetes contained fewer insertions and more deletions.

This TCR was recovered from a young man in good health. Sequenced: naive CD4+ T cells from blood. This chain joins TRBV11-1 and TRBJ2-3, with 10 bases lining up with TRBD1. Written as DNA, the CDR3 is TGTGCCAGCAGCTCGAGGACAGGGGGATACACAGATACGCAGTATTTT. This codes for CASSSRTGGYTDTQYF.